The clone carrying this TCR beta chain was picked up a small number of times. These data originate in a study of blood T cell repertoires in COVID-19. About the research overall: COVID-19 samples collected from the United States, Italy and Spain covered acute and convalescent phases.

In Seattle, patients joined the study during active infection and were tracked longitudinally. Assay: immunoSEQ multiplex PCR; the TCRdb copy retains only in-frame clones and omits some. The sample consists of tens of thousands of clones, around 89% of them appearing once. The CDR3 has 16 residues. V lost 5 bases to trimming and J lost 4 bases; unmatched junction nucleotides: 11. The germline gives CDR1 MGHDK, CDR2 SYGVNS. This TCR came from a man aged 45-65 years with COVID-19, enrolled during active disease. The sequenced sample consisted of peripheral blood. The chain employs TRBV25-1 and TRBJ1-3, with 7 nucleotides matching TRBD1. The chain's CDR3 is CASSTSRQGYGNTIYF. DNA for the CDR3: TGTGCCAGCAGTACCTCAAGACAGGGTTACGGAAACACCATATATTTT.